This T cell receptor beta chain was sequenced for a study of regulatory T cells in long-lasting Graves disease. The sample holds a few counts of this clonotype. What it binds is unknown. Study conclusions and caveats: Patients whose Graves' disease persisted exhibited lower TCR diversity than those newly diagnosed.

The time point here: newly diagnosed GD, antithyroid drugs for less than 3 months. The TCR library was prepared using RNA isolated from PBMCs. All patients originated from an endocrinology department located in Xi'an, China. Tubes containing EDTA received about 10 milliliters of drawn peripheral blood. Germline V gives CDR1 SGHTA, CDR2 FQGTGA. The V and J ends lost 6 bases and 5 bases, in that order; junction bases with no gene match: 9. The CDR3 is 15 residues long. Library construction for TCR beta used iRepertoire HTBI primers and Arm-PCR of CDR3 regions. TCRdb re-called the multiplex PCR reads through MiXCR, storing one row per CDR3 protein. The profile shows hundreds of thousands of distinct CDR3 sequences, 15% of them singletons.

The TCR was taken from a female donor with Graves disease. The sample here was peripheral blood mononuclear cells (PBMCs), taken at new diagnosis, from a patient treated with antithyroid drugs. The rearrangement links TRBV7-3 to TRBJ2-5; 10 nucleotides agree with TRBD2. For the CDR3, the DNA is TGTGCCAGCAGTAGACTTCTAGCGGGGGTGGAGACCCAGTACTTC. Protein sequence: CASSRLLAGVETQYF.